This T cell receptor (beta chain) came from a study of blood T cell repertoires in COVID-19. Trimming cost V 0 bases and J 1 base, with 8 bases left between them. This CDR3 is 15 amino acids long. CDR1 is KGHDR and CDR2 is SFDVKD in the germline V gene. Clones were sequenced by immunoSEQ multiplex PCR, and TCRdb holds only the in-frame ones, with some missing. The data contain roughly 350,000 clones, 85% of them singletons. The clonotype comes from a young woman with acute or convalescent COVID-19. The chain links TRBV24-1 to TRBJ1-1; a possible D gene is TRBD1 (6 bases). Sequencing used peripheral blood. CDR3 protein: CATSDLGQKNTEAFF. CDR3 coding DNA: TGTGCCACCAGTGATTTGGGACAGAAGAACACTGAAGCTTTCTTT.